The TCR beta chain under discussion was sequenced for a study of human T cells and chemical hapten exposure. Ten or more counts support this clonotype. Documented time point: patch test 1, 2 weeks after DPC sensitization. Sample treatment: therapeutic diphenylcyclopropenone sensitization with weekly scalp DPC. Individual cDNA molecules in this library carried unique molecular identifiers. TCRdb used MiXCR to reprocess the RACE reads, holding one entry per CDR3 protein. This sample has about 71,000 distinct CDR3 sequences, with 9.8% found just once. The junction had 6 bases not matched to a gene; V was cut back by 6 bases and J by 7 bases. Per the germline V gene, CDR1 is KGHSH and CDR2 is LQKENI. The CDR3 covers 13 residues.

Sequences were derived from whole blood, sampled in connection with sensitization to the hapten diphenylcyclopropenone (DPC). This TCR was recovered from a woman aged 40 to 50 with alopecia areata. Some clones in this sample may be carry-over from other donors' samples. The chain joins TRBV18 to TRBJ1-1; 9 bases line up with TRBD1. CDR3 in DNA: TGTGCCAGCTCGGGCACAGGGGGCGGTGAAGCTTTCTTT. This sequence encodes CASSGTGGGEAFF.